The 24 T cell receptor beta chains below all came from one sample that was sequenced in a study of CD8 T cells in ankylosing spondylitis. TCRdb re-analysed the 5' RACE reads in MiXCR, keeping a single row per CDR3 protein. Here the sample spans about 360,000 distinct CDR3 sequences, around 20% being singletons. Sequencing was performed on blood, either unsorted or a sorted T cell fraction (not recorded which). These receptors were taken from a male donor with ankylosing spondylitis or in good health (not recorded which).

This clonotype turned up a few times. As DNA, the CDR3 is TGTGCCAGCAGCTTAAATCTCCTCCCCCTTACCGACACCCTCTACGAGCAGTACTTC. This encodes CASSLNLLPLTDTLYEQYF. The V and J genes are TRBV11-2 and TRBJ2-7; D is undetermined. Per germline, CDR1 SGHAT and CDR2 FQNNGV. The CDR3 has 19 residues. V lost 2 bases and J 3 bases, leaving 26 bases between the germline ends. Full variable domain (missing parts from reference TRBV11-2 and TRBJ2-7): EAGVAQSPRYKIIEKRQSVAFWCNPISGHATLYWYQQILGQGPKLLIQFQNNGVVDDSQLPKDRFSAERLKGVDSTLKIQPAKLEDSAVYLCASSLNLLPLTDTLYEQYFGPGTRLTVT.

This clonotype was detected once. In nucleotides, the CDR3 is TGTGCCAGTAGAATCGCAACAGGGGGCTCCGATACGCAGTATTTT. Amino acid sequence: CASRIATGGSDTQYF. This chain connects TRBV19 to TRBJ2-3, with 9 bases matching TRBD1. Germline V lookup: CDR1 LNHDA, CDR2 SQIVND (reference sequence). The CDR3 is made up of 15 amino acids. V gave up 6 bases and J gave up 6 bases; unmatched junction bases: 10.

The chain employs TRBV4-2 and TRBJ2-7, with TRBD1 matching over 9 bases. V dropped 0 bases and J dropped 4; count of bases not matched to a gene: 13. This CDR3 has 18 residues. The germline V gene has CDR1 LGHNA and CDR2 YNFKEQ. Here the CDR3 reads CASSQDVITGQGLYEQYF. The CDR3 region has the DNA TGTGCCAGCAGCCAAGATGTGATAACAGGACAGGGGTTATACGAGCAGTACTTC.

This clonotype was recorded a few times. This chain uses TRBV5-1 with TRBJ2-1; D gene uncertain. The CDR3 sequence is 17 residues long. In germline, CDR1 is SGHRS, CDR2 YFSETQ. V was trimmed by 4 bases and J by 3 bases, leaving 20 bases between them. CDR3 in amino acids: CASSSLDLVPVYNEQFF. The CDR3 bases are TGCGCCAGCAGCAGCTTAGATTTAGTGCCCGTCTACAATGAGCAGTTCTTC.

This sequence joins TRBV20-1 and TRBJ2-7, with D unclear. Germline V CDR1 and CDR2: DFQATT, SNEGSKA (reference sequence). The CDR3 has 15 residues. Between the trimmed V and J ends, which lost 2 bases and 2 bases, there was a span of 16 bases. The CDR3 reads CSARPLLDPTYEQYF. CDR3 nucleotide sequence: TGCAGTGCTAGACCTCTTTTGGACCCAACCTACGAGCAGTACTTC.

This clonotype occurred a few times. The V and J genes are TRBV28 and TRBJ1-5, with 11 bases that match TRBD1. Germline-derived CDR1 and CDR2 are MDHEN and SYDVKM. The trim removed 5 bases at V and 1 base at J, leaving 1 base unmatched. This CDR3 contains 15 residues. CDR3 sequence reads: CASSGTGGSNQPQHF. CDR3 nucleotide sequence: TGTGCCAGCAGTGGGACAGGGGGAAGCAATCAGCCCCAGCATTTT.

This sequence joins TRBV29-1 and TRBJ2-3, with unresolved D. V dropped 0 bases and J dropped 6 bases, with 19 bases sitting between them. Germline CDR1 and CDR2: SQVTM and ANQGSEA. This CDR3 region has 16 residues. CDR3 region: CSVEDQAVVRWDTQYF. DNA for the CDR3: TGCAGCGTTGAAGATCAGGCAGTTGTAAGGTGGGATACGCAGTATTTT.

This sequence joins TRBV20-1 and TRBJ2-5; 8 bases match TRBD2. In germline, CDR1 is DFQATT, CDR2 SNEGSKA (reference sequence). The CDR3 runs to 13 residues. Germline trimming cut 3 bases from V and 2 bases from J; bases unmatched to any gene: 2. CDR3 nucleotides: TGCAGTGCTAGTGAGCGGGGGCAAGAGACCCAGTACTTC. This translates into CSASERGQETQYF.

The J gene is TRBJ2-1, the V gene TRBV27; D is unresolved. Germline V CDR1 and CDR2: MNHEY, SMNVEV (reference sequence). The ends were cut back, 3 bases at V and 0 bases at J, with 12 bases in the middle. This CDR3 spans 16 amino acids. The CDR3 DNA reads TGTGCCAGCAGTTTCTCCTTCACGAGCTCCTACAATGAGCAGTTCTTC. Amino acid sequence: CASSFSFTSSYNEQFF.

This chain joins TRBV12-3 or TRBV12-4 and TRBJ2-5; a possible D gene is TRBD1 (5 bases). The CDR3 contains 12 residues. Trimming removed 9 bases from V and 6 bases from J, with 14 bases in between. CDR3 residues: CASSTQGKTQYF. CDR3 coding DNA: TGTGCCAGTTCCACTCAGGGAAAGACCCAGTACTTC.

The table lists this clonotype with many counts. CDR3 sequence reads: CASSYSDSYEQYF. The DNA of the CDR3 is TGTGCCAGCAGTTACTCGGACTCCTACGAGCAGTACTTC. This chain links TRBV6-5 with TRBJ2-7; no firm D call. V was cut by 0 bases and J by 0 bases, with 3 bases left in between. Germline V gives CDR1 MNHEY, CDR2 SVGAGI. The CDR3 sequence is 13 residues long.

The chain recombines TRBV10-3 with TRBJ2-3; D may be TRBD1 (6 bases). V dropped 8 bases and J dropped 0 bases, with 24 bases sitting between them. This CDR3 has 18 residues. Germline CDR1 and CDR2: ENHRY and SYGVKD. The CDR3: CAISLDPQGLGSTDTQYF. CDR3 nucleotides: TGTGCCATCTCCCTCGACCCACAGGGCCTCGGGAGCACAGATACGCAGTATTTT.

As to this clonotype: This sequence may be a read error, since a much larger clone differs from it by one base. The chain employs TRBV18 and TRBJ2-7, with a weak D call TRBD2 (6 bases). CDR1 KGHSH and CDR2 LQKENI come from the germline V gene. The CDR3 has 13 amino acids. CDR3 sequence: CASLPPREDEQYF. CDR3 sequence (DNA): TGTGCCAGCTTACCACCCAGGGAGGACGAGCAGTACTTC.

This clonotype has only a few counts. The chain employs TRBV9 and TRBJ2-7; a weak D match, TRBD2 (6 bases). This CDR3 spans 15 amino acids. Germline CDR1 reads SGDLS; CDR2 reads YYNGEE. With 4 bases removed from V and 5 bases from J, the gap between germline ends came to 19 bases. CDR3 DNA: TGTGCCAGCAGCAGTGGCGGGACCCTGGACCACGAGCAGTACTTC. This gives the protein CASSSGGTLDHEQYF.

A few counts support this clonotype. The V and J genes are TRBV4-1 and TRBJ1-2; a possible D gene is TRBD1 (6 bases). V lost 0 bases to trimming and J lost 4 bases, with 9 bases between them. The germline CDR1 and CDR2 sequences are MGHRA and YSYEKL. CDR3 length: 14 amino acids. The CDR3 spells CASSQDGTLYGYTF. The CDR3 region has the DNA TGCGCCAGCAGCCAAGATGGGACACTCTATGGCTACACCTTC.

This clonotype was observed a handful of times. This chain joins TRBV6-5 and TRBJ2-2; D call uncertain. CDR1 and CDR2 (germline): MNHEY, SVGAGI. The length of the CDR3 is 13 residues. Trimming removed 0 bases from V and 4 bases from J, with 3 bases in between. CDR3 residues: CASSYSPTGELFF. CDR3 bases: TGTGCCAGCAGTTACTCCCCCACCGGGGAGCTGTTTTTT.

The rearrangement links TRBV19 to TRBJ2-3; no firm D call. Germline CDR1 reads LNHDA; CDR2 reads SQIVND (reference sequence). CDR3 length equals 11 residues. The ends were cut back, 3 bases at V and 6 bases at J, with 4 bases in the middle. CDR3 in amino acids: CASSMGDTQYF. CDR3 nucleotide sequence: TGTGCCAGTAGTATGGGGGATACGCAGTATTTT.

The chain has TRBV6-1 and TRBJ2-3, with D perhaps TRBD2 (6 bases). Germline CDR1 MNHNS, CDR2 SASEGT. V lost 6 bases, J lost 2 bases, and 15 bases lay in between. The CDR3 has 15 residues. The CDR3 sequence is CASSAWDSDTDTQYF. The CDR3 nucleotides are TGTGCCAGCAGCGCCTGGGACTCAGACACAGATACGCAGTATTTT.

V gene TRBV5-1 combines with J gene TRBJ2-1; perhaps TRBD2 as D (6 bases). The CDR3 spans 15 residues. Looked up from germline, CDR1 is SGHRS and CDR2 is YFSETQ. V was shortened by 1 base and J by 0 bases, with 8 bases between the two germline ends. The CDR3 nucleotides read TGCGCCAGCAGCTTGTCTAGCGTCTCCTACAATGAGCAGTTCTTC. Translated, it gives CASSLSSVSYNEQFF. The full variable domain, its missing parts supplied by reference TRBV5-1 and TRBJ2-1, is KAGVTQTPRYLIKTRGQQVTLSCSPISGHRSVSWYQQTPGQGLQFLFEYFSETQRNKGNFPGRFSGRQFSNSRSEMNVSTLELGDSALYLCASSLSSVSYNEQFFGPGTRLTVL.

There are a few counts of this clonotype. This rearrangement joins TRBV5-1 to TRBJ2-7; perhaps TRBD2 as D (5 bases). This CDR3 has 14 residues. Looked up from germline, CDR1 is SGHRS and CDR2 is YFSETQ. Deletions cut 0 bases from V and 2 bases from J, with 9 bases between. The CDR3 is CASSLESSAYEQYF. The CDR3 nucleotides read TGCGCCAGCAGCTTGGAGAGTAGCGCCTACGAGCAGTACTTC. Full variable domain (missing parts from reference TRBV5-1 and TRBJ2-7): KAGVTQTPRYLIKTRGQQVTLSCSPISGHRSVSWYQQTPGQGLQFLFEYFSETQRNKGNFPGRFSGRQFSNSRSEMNVSTLELGDSALYLCASSLESSAYEQYFGPGTRLTVT.

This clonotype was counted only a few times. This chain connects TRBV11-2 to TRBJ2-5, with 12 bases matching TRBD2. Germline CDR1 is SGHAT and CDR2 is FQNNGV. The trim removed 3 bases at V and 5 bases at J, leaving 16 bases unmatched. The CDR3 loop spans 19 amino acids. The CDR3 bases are TGTGCCAGCAGCTTGGTTGGACTAGCGGGGCCTGGCAGTCGGGAGACCCAGTACTTC. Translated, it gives CASSLVGLAGPGSRETQYF.

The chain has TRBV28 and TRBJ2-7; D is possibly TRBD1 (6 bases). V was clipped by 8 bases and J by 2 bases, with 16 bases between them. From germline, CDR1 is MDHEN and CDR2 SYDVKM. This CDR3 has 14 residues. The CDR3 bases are TGTGCCAGCGCTCCCCAGGGGCTAGCCTACGAGCAGTACTTC. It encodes CASAPQGLAYEQYF.

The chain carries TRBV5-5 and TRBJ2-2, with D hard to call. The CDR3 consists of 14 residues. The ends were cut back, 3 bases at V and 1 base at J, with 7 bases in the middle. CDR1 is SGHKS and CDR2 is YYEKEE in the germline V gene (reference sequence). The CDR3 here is CASSSEENTGELFF. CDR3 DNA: TGTGCCAGCAGCTCCGAGGAGAACACCGGGGAGCTGTTTTTT.

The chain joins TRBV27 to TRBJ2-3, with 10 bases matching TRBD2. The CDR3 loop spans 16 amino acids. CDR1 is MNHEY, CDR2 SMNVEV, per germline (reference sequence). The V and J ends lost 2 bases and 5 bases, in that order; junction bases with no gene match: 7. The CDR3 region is CASSLLGAGGLDTQYF. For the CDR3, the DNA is TGTGCCAGCAGTTTACTCGGAGCGGGGGGGCTAGATACGCAGTATTTT.